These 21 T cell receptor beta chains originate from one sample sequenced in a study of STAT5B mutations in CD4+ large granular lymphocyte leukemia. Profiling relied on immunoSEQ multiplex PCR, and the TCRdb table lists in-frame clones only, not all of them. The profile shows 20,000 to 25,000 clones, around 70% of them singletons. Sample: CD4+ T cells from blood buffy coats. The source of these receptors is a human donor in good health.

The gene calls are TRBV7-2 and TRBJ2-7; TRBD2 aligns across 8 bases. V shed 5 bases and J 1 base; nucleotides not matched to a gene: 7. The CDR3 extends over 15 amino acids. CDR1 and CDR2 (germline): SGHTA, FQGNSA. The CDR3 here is CASSISGGVSYEQYF. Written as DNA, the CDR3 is TGTGCCAGCAGCATCAGCGGGGGCGTATCCTACGAGCAGTACTTC.

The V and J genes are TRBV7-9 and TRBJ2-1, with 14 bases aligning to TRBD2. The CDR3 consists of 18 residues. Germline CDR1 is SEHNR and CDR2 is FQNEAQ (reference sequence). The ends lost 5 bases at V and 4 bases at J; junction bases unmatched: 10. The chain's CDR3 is CASSRLAGGPRGYNEQFF. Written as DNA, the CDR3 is TGTGCCAGCAGCAGACTAGCGGGGGGGCCGCGGGGATACAATGAGCAGTTCTTC.

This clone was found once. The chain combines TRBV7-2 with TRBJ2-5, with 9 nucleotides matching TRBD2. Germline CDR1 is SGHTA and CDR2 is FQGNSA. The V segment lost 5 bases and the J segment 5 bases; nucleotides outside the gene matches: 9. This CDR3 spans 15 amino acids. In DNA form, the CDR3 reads TGTGCCAGCAGCGCCCTGACTAGCGGCCAGGAGACCCAGTACTTC. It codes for CASSALTSGQETQYF.

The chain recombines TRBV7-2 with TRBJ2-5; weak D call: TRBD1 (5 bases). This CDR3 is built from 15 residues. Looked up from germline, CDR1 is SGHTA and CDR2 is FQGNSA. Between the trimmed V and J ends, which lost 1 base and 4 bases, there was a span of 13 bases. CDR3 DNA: TGTGCCAGCAGCTTAGGCCGTCAGGGCAGAGAGACCCAGTACTTC. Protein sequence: CASSLGRQGRETQYF.

CDR3 loop: CASSRPTSGQETQYF. The DNA of the CDR3 is TGTGCCAGCAGTCGTCCGACTAGCGGCCAAGAGACCCAGTACTTC. The chain couples TRBV6-6 to TRBJ2-5; 9 nucleotides align to TRBD2. The trim removed 5 bases at V and 1 base at J, leaving 5 bases unmatched. The CDR3 spans 15 residues. Per germline, CDR1 MNHNY and CDR2 SVGAGI (reference sequence).

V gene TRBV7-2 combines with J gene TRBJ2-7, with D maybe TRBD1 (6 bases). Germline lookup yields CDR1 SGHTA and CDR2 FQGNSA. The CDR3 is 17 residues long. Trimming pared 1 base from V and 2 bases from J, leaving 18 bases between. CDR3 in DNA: TGTGCCAGCAGCTTAGGACCTCCGGGACACCCTACCTACGAGCAGTACTTC. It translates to CASSLGPPGHPTYEQYF.

CDR3 sequence: CASRTTETSYEQYF. The CDR3 DNA is TGTGCCAGCCGAACGACAGAAACGTCCTACGAGCAGTACTTC. The rearrangement links TRBV7-8 to TRBJ2-7; D is possibly TRBD1 (5 bases). CDR3 length: 14 residues. V shed 8 bases and J shed 1 base, with 15 bases lying between them. Germline values: CDR1 SGHVS, CDR2 FQNEAQ.

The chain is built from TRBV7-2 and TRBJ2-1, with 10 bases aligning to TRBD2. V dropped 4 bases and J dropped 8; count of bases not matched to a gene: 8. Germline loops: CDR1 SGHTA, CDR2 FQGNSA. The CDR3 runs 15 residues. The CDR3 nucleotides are TGTGCCAGCAGCTCCCAGCGGGGGGGCACCCATGAGCAGTTCTTC. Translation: CASSSQRGGTHEQFF.

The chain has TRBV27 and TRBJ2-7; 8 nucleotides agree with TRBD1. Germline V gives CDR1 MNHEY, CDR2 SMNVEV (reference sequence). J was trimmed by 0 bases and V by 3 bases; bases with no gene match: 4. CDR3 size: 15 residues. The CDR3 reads CASSFGTGGSYEQYF. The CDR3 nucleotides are TGTGCCAGCAGTTTCGGGACAGGCGGCTCCTACGAGCAGTACTTC.

CDR3 coding DNA: TGTGCCAGCAGCTTAGACCCGGTGGGCACCTCTGGTAGTGAAGCTTTCTTT. Translating gives CASSLDPVGTSGSEAFF. This rearrangement joins TRBV7-2 to TRBJ1-1; D is unclear. This CDR3 region has 17 residues. Per germline, CDR1 SGHTA and CDR2 FQGNSA. V lost 1 base to trimming and J lost 7 bases, with 22 bases between them.

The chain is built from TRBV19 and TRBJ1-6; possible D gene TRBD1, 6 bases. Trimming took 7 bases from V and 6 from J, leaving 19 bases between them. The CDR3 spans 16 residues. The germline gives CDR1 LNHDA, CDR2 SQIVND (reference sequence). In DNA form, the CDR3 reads TGTGCCAGTACCCCCCTCGTCAGGGGAGGTAATTCACCCCTCCACTTT. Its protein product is CASTPLVRGGNSPLHF.

The CDR3 region has the DNA TGTGCCAGCAGTGGGGGGGCTAGGATGGACAATGAGCAGTTCTTC. This sequence encodes CASSGGARMDNEQFF. The chain joins TRBV6-1 to TRBJ2-1; the D call may be TRBD1 or TRBD2 (6 bases each). CDR1 and CDR2 from the germline V gene are MNHNS and SASEGT. The V gene lost 4 bases and the J gene lost 5 bases, with 15 bases spanning the gap. This CDR3 has 15 residues.

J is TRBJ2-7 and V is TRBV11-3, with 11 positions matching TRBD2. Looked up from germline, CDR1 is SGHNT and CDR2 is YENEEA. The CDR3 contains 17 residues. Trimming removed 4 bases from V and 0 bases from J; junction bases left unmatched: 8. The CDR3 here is CASSSVLAGGSSYEQYF. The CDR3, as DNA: TGTGCCAGCAGCTCCGTATTAGCGGGAGGGAGCTCCTACGAGCAGTACTTC.

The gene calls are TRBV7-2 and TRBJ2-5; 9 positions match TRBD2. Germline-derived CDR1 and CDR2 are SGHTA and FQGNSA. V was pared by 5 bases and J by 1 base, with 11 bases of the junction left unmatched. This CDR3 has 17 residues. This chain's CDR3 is CASSRGLAGTSQETQYF. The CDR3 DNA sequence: TGTGCCAGCAGCAGGGGGCTAGCGGGAACCTCCCAAGAGACCCAGTACTTC.

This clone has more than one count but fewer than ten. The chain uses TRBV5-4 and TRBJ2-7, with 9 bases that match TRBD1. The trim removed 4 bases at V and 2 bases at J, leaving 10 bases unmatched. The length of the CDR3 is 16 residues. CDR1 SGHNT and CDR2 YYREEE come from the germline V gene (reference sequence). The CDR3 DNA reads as TGTGCCAGCAGCGCCCTCCCGGGACAGGGAGCCTACGAGCAGTACTTC. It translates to CASSALPGQGAYEQYF.

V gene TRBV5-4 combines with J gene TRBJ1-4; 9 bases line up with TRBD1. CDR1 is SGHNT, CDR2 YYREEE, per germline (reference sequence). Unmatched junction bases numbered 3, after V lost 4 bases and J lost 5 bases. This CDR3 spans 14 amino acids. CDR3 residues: CASSLGQGNEKLFF. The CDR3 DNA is TGTGCCAGCAGCCTGGGACAGGGAAATGAAAAACTGTTTTTT.

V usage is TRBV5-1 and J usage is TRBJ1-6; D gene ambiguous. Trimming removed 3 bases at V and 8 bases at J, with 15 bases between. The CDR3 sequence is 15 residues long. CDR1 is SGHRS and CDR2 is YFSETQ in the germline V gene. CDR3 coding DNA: TGCGCCAGCAGCTCCTTGGACGGAGGCGATTCACCCCTCCACTTT. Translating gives CASSSLDGGDSPLHF. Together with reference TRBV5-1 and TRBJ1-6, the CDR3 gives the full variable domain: KAGVTQTPRYLIKTRGQQVTLSCSPISGHRSVSWYQQTPGQGLQFLFEYFSETQRNKGNFPGRFSGRQFSNSRSEMNVSTLELGDSALYLCASSSLDGGDSPLHFGNGTRLTVT.

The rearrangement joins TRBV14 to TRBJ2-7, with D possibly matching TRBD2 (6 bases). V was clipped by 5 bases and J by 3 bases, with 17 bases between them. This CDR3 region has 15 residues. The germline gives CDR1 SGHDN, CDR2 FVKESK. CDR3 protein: CASSSPVEGGYEQYF. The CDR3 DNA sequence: TGTGCCAGCAGCTCCCCTGTTGAGGGAGGCTACGAGCAGTACTTC.

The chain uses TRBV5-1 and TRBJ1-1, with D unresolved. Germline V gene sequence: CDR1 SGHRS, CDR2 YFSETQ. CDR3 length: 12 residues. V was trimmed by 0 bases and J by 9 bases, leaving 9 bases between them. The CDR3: CASSLEAGKAFF. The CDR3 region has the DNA TGCGCCAGCAGCTTGGAGGCGGGGAAAGCTTTCTTT.

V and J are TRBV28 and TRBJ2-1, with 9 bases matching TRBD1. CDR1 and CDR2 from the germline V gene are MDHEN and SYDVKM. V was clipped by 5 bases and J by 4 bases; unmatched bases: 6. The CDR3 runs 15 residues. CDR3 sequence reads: CASSLDRGGYNEQFF. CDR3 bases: TGTGCCAGCAGTCTGGACAGGGGTGGGTACAATGAGCAGTTCTTC.

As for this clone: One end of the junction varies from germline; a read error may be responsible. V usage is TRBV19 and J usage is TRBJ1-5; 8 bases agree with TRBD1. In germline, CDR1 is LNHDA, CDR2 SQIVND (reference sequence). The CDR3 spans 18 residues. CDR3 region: CASSLEGVAGGVGQPQHF. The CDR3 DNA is TGTGCCAGTAGTCTAGAAGGGGTGGCAGGGGGCGTCGGTCAGCCCCAGCATTTT.